The clone carrying this T cell receptor (beta chain) was observed at least ten times. The antigen remains undetermined. This specimen comes from a study of Graves' ophthalmopathy and Graves' hyperthyroidism. The V end was cut by 1 base, the J end by 8 bases, with 14 bases between. The germline V gene encodes CDR1 SGHTA and CDR2 FQGNSA. The CDR3 has 15 amino acids. Thyroid ultrasound, orbital computed tomography, TRAb, serum thyroxine and clinical symptoms formed the basis of diagnosis. Study outcomes and limitations: Blood contained most expanded thyroid clonotypes exceeding 0.001 frequency. Sensitivity of about 90% and specificity of nearly 82% were achieved when a 13-signature model separated ophthalmopathy from stable hyperthyroidism. In predicting ophthalmopathy progression, the model reached about 71% sensitivity and 72% to 85% specificity.

Researchers took RNA transcripts and amplified TCR beta CDR3 regions from them. Following a first-round RT-PCR that used HTBI primers, a second-round multiplex PCR was carried out. In TCRdb, the multiplex PCR reads were re-called with MiXCR into one record per CDR3 protein. In the table there are over a million distinct CDR3 sequences, 36% of which are singletons. The material sequenced was peripheral blood or thyroid tissue (not recorded which). The receptor's source is an adult man with Graves' hyperthyroidism. The rearrangement links TRBV7-2 to TRBJ1-4; no clear D. CDR3 nucleotides: TGTGCCAGCAGCTTAGAGGCGGCGGAAAGAGAAAAACTGTTTTTT. It encodes CASSLEAAEREKLFF.